The following is a T cell receptor (beta chain) sequence with its context. Its cognate antigen has yet to be identified. This CDR3 is missing its conserved last phenylalanine or tryptophan, likely due to a read error. The library was obtained by 5' RACE. The instrument given in TCRdb is Illumina HiSeq 2500. A second PCR of about 6 to 11 cycles was run with a J-beta primer mix and a sample-barcoded 5' primer. Each TCR beta cDNA molecule received a unique molecular identifier from a template-switch 5' adaptor carrying 12 random nucleotides. Each sample yielded at least 2.5 million CDR3-containing paired-end reads. First-strand cDNA synthesis was performed from all RNA using the Mint cDNA synthesis kit, with priming by a TRBC-specific oligonucleotide. Following uracil-DNA glycosylase treatment, a first 18-cycle PCR with universal primers M1SS and BC2_uni_R was performed on all cDNA. The paper's processing steps were these. For normalization, 1 million high-quality reads were randomly selected from each sample, with every read carrying a distinct molecular identifier. Reads with shared molecular identifiers were discarded instead of being binned into consensus sequences. MiTCR, run with a Q25 quality threshold and the strictest error-elimination algorithm, handled CDR3 identification, clonotype clustering and error correction. A nonparametric unseen species model with Euler transformation was used to estimate a lower bound on total TCR beta diversity. In-frame beta chains were kept once TCRdb had trimmed the public reads at Q25 with fastp and called clones with MiXCR. CDR3 protein sequences are deduplicated, and each keeps its most common genes and DNA. The V and J calls here are based on TCRdb, not the publication. The sample has around 1,000,000 distinct CDR3 sequences on record, under 30% of them singletons. Of the sample, around 0.75% is held by the ten largest clones.

The roughly 38 donors, aged roughly 6 to 90 years, were systemically healthy Caucasian individuals from Russia. Approximately 9.3 milliliters of peripheral blood were collected from each donor into EDTA-treated Vacutainer tubes. Ficoll-Paque density-gradient centrifugation was used to isolate PBMCs, with at least 7 million obtained per sample. Trizol reagent was used to extract total RNA from PBMCs, with at least 6 micrograms per sample. Naive CD45RAhigh/CD27high T cell percentages were measured by flow cytometry on a PBMC aliquot from every donor. The sample belongs to a study of blood T cells in healthy people across ages (dated by TCRdb to 2013 to 2016). In the study overall: In model experiments, template switching captured roughly one uniquely barcoded TCR beta cDNA molecule for every two T cells. The study measured age-related changes in TCR beta repertoire diversity using deep sequencing normalized with unique cDNA molecular identifiers. Four age groups were formed from the donors: young (average about 15 years), middle-aged (approximately 39), aged (about 62) and long-lived (less than 85). Using the same blood draw, the study looked at two additional independent replicas of 1 million unique cDNA reads for two donors, one aged 18 to 29 and the other aged 80 or older.

The germline ends are 11 bases apart after V is trimmed by 3 bases and J by 4 bases. The CDR3 comprises 14 residues, both ends counted. Only CDR3 DNA remains: 42 bases, in frame from the first base. The CDR1 and CDR2 encoded by the germline V gene are SGHRS and YFSETQ. Overall study results and their limits: Observed TCR beta diversity per million T cells fell roughly linearly with age, and a significant reduction was already apparent by age approximately 40. The CMV infection status of donors was not known, potentially confounding age-related changes in expanded clonotypes. A strong correlation was found between observed TCR beta diversity and the percentage of naive T cells measured by flow cytometry. Compared with the aged group, more naive CD4+ T cells, fewer expanded clones and increased TCR diversity were shown by the long-lived group, suggesting age selection. Because profiling used bulk unsorted PBMCs, naive and antigen-experienced compartments could not be compared conclusively. Estimates of total diversity from one million sequenced T cells were regarded as lower bounds and underestimates.

This sample also appeared in a second study, on T cells of mothers and their children. As that second study puts it: The donors were nine systemically healthy Caucasian individuals, made up of three mothers and their six children. cDNA synthesis used all of the extracted RNA, with approximately 1.6 ug of RNA in each 15 ul reaction. In the second PCR, the M1S primer introduced both the sample barcodes and 2-4 random nucleotides. Each mother yielded over 9.5 million TCR beta CDR3 reads and each child 2.5 million to 3.5 million reads. TCR recombination output is similarly shaped by thymic selection in related and unrelated pairs, with a minor effect exerted by inherited differences. Related mother-child pairs always showed normalized repertoire overlap that was slightly higher than in unrelated mother-child pairs, though the difference was never significant. Persistent microchimeric T cell clones were not detected, at a sensitivity of approximately 100 clones per million clonotypes. To look for features that set related mother-child pairs apart from unrelated individuals, the researchers ran deep NGS to compare the TCR beta repertoires of mothers and children. The mean age was 40 +/- 4 years for the mothers and about 10 +/- 4 years for the children. After adapter ligation with NEBNext reagents, the libraries were sequenced on Illumina HiSeq 2000 with 100+100 nt paired-end reads. To prevent cross-contamination, the mother and child libraries were prepared a month apart and were sequenced in separate runs. For each donor, between 500,000 and 2,000,000 distinct TCR beta clonotypes were identified. Naive TCR beta clonotypes were estimated from low-frequency clonotypes matched to each donor's FACS-determined naive share, without sorting.

The sequencing input was blood. This sequence was found in a girl aged 2-15 years in good health. The chain employs TRBV5-1 and TRBJ1-5; the D gene identity is not certain. The DNA sequence follows: TGCGCCAGCAGCTCGACTGGGGATAATCAGCCCCAGCATCTT. It is translated as CASSSTGDNQPQHL.